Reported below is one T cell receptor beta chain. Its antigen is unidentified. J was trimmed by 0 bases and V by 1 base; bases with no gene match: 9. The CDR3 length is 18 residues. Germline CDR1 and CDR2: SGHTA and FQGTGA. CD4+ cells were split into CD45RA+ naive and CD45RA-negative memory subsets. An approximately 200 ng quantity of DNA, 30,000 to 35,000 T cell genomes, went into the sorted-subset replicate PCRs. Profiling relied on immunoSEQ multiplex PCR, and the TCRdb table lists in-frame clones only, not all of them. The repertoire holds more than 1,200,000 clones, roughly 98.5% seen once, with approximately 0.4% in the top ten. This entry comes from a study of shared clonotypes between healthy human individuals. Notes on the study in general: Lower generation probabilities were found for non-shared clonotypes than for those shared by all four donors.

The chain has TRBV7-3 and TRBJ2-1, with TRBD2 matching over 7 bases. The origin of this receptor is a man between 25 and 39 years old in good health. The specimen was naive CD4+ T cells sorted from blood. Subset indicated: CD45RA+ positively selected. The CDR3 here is CASSLNRAGASSYNEQFF. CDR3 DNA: TGTGCCAGCAGCTTAAATCGTGCGGGAGCCAGCTCCTACAATGAGCAGTTCTTC.